This T cell receptor beta chain derives from a study of blood T cell repertoires in COVID-19. Overall study context: COVID-19 samples, acute and convalescent, were from the United States, Italy and Spain. PBMCs, B-cell-depleted T cells, or T cells were the source of the cDNA or gDNA that made up the material.

Germline V CDR1 and CDR2: SNHLY, FYNNEI. This CDR3 is 14 amino acids long. The junction had 0 bases not matched to a gene; V was cut back by 6 bases and J by 0 bases. Only in-frame clones appear in the TCRdb table, and some are missing; sequencing was by immunoSEQ multiplex PCR. In the table there are a few hundred thousand clones, around 90% of which are singletons. Participants came from roughly 23 US areas, aged about 18 to 95 years. Clinical history as reported by participants underpinned cohort assignment. Sequenced sample: PBMCs or T cells enriched from blood (not recorded which). This chain links TRBV2 with TRBJ1-5, with 9 bases matching TRBD1. This receptor was identified in a young man who had been exposed to COVID-19. CDR3 in DNA: TGTGCCAGCAGGGACAGGGGTAGCAATCAGCCCCAGCATTTT. Residues: CASRDRGSNQPQHF.